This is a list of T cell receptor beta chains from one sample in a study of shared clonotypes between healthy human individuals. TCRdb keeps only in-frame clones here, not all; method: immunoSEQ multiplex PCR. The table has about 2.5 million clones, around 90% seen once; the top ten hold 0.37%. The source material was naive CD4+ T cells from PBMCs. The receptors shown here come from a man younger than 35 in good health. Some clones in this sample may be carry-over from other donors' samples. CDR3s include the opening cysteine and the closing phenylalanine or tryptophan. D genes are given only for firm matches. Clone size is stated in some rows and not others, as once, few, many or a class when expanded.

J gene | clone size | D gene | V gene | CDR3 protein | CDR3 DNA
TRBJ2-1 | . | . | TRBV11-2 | CASSLDHTRNHGQFF | TGTGCCAGCAGCTTAGATCATACTCGGAACCACGGGCAGTTCTTC
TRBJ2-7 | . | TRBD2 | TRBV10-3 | CATRATSPHEQYF | TGTGCCACCCGGGCGACTAGCCCCCACGAGCAGTACTTC
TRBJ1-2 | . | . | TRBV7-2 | CASSRSGAHGYTF | TGTGCCAGCAGCCGCAGTGGGGCACATGGCTACACCTTC
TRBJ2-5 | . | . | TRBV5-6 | CASSFGTLGETQYF | TGTGCCAGCAGCTTCGGGACTCTGGGGGAGACCCAGTACTTC
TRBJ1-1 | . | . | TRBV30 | CAWTARLKNTEAFF | TGTGCCTGGACCGCCAGACTCAAGAACACTGAAGCTTTCTTT
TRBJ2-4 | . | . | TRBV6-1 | CASSEAPGIQYF | TGTGCCAGCAGTGAAGCACCAGGGATTCAGTACTTC
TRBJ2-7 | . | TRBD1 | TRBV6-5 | CASSRQGRGYEQYF | TGTGCCAGCAGCAGACAGGGCCGCGGCTACGAGCAGTACTTC
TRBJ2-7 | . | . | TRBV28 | CASSSVTPIWQYF | TGTGCCAGCAGTTCAGTTACCCCTATTTGGCAGTACTTC
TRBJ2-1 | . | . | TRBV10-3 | CAISESRAGNEQFF | TGTGCCATCAGTGAGAGCCGGGCCGGCAATGAGCAGTTCTTC
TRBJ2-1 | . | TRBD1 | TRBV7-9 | CASSPRTGRGEMNEQFF | TGTGCCAGCAGCCCTAGGACAGGCAGAGGGGAAATGAATGAGCAGTTCTTC
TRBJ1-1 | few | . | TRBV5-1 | CASSLYAPNTEAFF | TGCGCCAGCAGCTTATATGCCCCGAACACTGAAGCTTTCTTT
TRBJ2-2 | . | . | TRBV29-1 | CSVEDLRQAGELFF | TGCAGCGTTGAAGATCTAAGGCAGGCCGGGGAGCTGTTTTTT
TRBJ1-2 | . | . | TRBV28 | CASSLIKGTYGYTF | TGTGCCAGCAGTTTAATAAAGGGCACCTATGGCTACACCTTC
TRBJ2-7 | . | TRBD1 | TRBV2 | CASKGTGGNYEQYF | TGTGCCAGCAAGGGGACAGGGGGTAACTACGAGCAGTACTTC
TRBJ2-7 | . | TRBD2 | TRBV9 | CASSVMGLKEEQYF | TGTGCCAGCAGCGTAATGGGACTAAAAGAAGAGCAGTACTTC
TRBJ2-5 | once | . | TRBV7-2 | CASSPPGRETQYF | TGTGCCAGCAGCCCCCCGGGGAGGGAGACCCAGTACTTC
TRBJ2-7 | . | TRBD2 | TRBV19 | CASSTLAGANIGQYF | TGTGCCAGTAGTACCTTAGCGGGAGCCAACATCGGGCAGTACTTC
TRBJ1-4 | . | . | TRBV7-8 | CASSLAHRGGNEKLFF | TGTGCCAGCAGCTTAGCGCATCGAGGGGGTAATGAAAAACTGTTTTTT
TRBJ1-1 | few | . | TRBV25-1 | CASSRGGAVGAFF | TGTGCCAGCAGTAGGGGCGGGGCTGTGGGAGCTTTCTTT
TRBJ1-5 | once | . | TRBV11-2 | CASSSLERGGNQPQHF | TGTGCCAGCAGCTCTTTAGAGCGGGGCGGCAATCAGCCCCAGCATTTT
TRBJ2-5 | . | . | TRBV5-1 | CASSQRGSSTGETQYF | TGCGCCAGCAGCCAAAGGGGTAGCTCGACGGGAGAGACCCAGTACTTC
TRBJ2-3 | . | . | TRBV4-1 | CASSHPADTQYF | TGCGCCAGCAGCCACCCGGCAGATACGCAGTATTTT
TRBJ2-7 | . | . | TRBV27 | CASSFSGGWVYEQYF | TGTGCCAGCAGTTTCTCGGGCGGGTGGGTATACGAGCAGTACTTC
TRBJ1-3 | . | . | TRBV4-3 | CASSQRSGNTIYF | TGCGCCAGCAGCCAAAGAAGCGGGAACACCATATATTTT
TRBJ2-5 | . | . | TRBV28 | CASSAGTVRETQYF | TGTGCCAGCAGTGCAGGTACGGTCAGGGAGACCCAGTACTTC
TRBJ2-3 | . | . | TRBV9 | CASSPRLGSASTDTQYF | TGTGCCAGCAGCCCAAGACTCGGAAGCGCTAGCACAGATACGCAGTATTTT
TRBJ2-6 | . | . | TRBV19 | CASSYGVSGANVLTF | TGTGCCAGTAGTTATGGGGTCTCTGGGGCCAACGTCCTGACTTTC
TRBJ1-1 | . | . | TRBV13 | CASSSQPYRAQGTEAFF | TGTGCCAGCAGCTCGCAGCCTTACAGGGCTCAAGGCACTGAAGCTTTCTTT
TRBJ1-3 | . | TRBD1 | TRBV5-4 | CASSLGDRGATIYF | TGTGCCAGCAGCTTGGGGGACAGGGGAGCCACCATATATTTT
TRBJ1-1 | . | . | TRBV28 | CASSLGWGVNTEAFF | TGTGCCAGCAGTTTAGGTTGGGGGGTAAACACTGAAGCTTTCTTT
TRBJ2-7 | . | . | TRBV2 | CASRNTLILYEQYF | TGTGCCAGCAGGAACACCCTTATCCTTTACGAGCAGTACTTC
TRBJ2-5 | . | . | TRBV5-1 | CASSLYQEETQYF | TGCGCCAGCAGCCTATATCAGGAGGAGACCCAGTACTTC
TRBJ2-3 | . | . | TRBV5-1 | CASSPGHFTDTQYF | TGCGCCAGCAGCCCAGGACACTTCACAGATACGCAGTATTTT
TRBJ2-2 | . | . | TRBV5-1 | CASSSLRGTGELFF | TGCGCCAGCAGCTCGCTCAGGGGCACCGGGGAGCTGTTTTTT
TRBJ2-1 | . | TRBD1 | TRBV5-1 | CASSLTGTAYNEQFF | TGCGCCAGCAGCTTAACTGGGACAGCCTACAATGAGCAGTTCTTC
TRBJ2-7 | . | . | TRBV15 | CATGTTYEQYF | TGTGCCACGGGGACAACTTACGAGCAGTACTTC
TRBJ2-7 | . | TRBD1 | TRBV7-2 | CASSLEQGAVSYEQYF | TGTGCCAGCAGCTTAGAACAGGGGGCAGTGTCCTACGAGCAGTACTTC
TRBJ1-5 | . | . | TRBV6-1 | CASSEASNSNQPQHF | TGTGCCAGCAGTGAGGCCAGTAATAGCAATCAGCCCCAGCATTTT
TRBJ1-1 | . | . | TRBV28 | CASRLLDRPNTEAFF | TGTGCCAGCAGGCTTCTCGACAGACCGAACACTGAAGCTTTCTTT
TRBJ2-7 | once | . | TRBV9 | CASSIRRGAGYEQYF | TGTGCCAGCAGCATCCGGCGGGGCGCGGGGTACGAGCAGTACTTC
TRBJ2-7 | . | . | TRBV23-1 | CARSGSRTTYEQYF | TGCGCCAGGTCGGGGAGTCGCACGACCTACGAGCAGTACTTC
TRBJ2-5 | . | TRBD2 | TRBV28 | CASSVLQLAGVGETQYF | TGTGCCAGCAGTGTGTTACAACTAGCGGGAGTCGGAGAGACCCAGTACTTC
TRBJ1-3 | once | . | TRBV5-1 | CASSLDFIRVSGNTIYF | TGCGCCAGCAGCTTGGATTTCATCCGGGTCTCTGGAAACACCATATATTTT
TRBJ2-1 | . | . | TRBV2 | CASSEAGLRFYNEQFF | TGTGCCAGCAGTGAAGCGGGGCTTCGGTTCTACAATGAGCAGTTCTTC
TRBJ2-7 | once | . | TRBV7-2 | CASSFRAGDYEQYF | TGTGCCAGCAGCTTTCGCGCAGGTGACTACGAGCAGTACTTC
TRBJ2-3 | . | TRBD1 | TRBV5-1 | CASSDPRGQDTQYF | TGCGCCAGCAGCGACCCTAGGGGGCAGGATACGCAGTATTTT
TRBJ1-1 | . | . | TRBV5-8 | CASSLGAIPDTEAFF | TGTGCCAGCAGCTTGGGCGCCATCCCGGACACTGAAGCTTTCTTT
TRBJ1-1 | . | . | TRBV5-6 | CASSPLRAGANTEAFF | TGTGCCAGCAGCCCGCTGCGGGCCGGGGCGAACACTGAAGCTTTCTTT
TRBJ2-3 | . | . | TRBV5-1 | CASSLDRAADTQYF | TGCGCCAGCAGCTTGGACAGGGCGGCAGATACGCAGTATTTT
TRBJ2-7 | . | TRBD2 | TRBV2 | CASSEQLAGGIYEQYF | TGTGCCAGCAGTGAACAGCTAGCGGGAGGTATCTACGAGCAGTACTTC
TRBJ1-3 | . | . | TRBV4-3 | CASSQDGRAGAGNTIYF | TGCGCCAGCAGCCAAGATGGCAGGGCAGGCGCTGGAAACACCATATATTTT
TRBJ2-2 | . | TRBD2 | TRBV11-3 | CASSRGLAGVGGELFF | TGTGCCAGCAGCAGGGGACTAGCGGGAGTGGGCGGGGAGCTGTTTTTT
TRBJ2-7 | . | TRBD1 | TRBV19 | CASSMADRERQYF | TGTGCCAGTAGTATGGCCGACAGGGAAAGGCAGTACTTC
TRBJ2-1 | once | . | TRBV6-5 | CASTPKGTYNEQFF | TGTGCCAGCACCCCTAAGGGAACCTACAATGAGCAGTTCTTC
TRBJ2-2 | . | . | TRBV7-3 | CASSLLVNTGELFF | TGTGCCAGCAGCTTACTAGTAAACACCGGGGAGCTGTTTTTT
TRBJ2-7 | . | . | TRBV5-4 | CASSLNPTARSYEQYF | TGTGCCAGCAGCCTTAATCCCACCGCCCGCTCCTACGAGCAGTACTTC